This TCR beta chain was identified during a study of blood T cell repertoires in COVID-19. Across the study: COVID-19 samples, acute and convalescent, were from the United States, Italy and Spain.

V lost 4 bases to trimming and J lost 2 bases; unmatched junction nucleotides: 15. From germline, CDR1 is SGHRS and CDR2 YFSETQ. CDR3 length equals 17 residues. In the original analysis: The assay estimated nucleated cells by amplifying reference gene primers. Using immunoSEQ multiplex PCR, the repertoire was profiled, and TCRdb retains in-frame clones only, with some absent. The V and J calls and clone size are taken from that table; D and trimming were inferred from the DNA. The sample holds some 200,000 clones, 80% to 85% seen once. The chain joins TRBV5-1 to TRBJ2-7; TRBD1 matches 7 bases. Sequenced material: peripheral blood. The TCR was taken from a woman of 80 years or more with COVID-19, enrolled during active disease. The chain's CDR3 is CASSPRGPRDSAYEQYV. The CDR3 DNA reads as TGCGCCAGCAGCCCGAGGGGACCAAGGGACAGCGCCTACGAGCAGTACGTC.